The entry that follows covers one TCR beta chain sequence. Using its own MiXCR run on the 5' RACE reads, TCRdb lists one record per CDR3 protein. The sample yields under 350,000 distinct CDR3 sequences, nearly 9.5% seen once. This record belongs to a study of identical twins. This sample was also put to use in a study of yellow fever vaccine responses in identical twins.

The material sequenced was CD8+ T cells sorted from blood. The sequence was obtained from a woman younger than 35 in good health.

The chain's CDR3 is CSVLGYEQYF. The DNA for the CDR3 is TGCAGCGTTCTGGGCTACGAGCAGTACTTC. V usage is TRBV29-1 and J usage is TRBJ2-7, with D hard to call. Per germline, CDR1 SQVTM and CDR2 ANQGSEA. The V end was cut by 5 bases, the J end by 3 bases, with 5 bases between. The CDR3 sequence is 10 residues long.